The source of this T cell receptor (beta chain) is a study of T cells after yellow fever vaccination. Background on the study: Where fractions had low cell numbers, libraries were prepared from them with the SMART-Seq v4 Ultra Low Input RNA kit. Study results and limitations: Reappearance after the booster was observed for most primary-vaccination clones (around 95% CD4, about 90% CD8). Though it reached lower strength, the secondary response hit its peak faster, day 5 versus 15.

TCRdb analysed the 5' RACE reads with MiXCR anew, one entry per CDR3 protein. This sample yields under 55,000 distinct CDR3 sequences, of which 6.5% to 8.5% are seen a single time; 15% belongs to the top ten. This receptor was obtained from a man aged 30-40 years who received the YFV17D yellow fever vaccine. The sample here was CD8+ T cells not binding an NS4B(214-222) dextramer, sorted from PBMCs, taken 45 days after the yellow fever booster vaccination.

The CDR3: CASSVLELTDTQYF. DNA of the CDR3: TGTGCCAGCAGCGTTCTGGAACTCACAGATACGCAGTATTTT. This chain connects TRBV9 to TRBJ2-3, with D unclear. V shed 2 bases and J shed 2 bases, with 9 bases lying between them. Per the germline V gene, CDR1 is SGDLS and CDR2 is YYNGEE. This CDR3 has 14 residues.